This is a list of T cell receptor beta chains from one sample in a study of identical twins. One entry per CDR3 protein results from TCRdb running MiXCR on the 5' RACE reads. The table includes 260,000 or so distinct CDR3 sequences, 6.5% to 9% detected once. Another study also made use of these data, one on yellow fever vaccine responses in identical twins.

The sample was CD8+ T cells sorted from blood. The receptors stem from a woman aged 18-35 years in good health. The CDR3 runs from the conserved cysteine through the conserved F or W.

CDR3aa: CSVLQQGAGELFF
j_gene: TRBJ2-2
v_gene: TRBV29-1

CDR3aa: CASSGIQSSYNSPLHF
j_gene: TRBJ1-6
v_gene: TRBV2

CDR3aa: CASLTGNTGELFF
j_gene: TRBJ2-2
v_gene: TRBV2

CDR3aa: CASTPNSNQPQHF
j_gene: TRBJ1-5
v_gene: TRBV28

CDR3aa: CASSTRGGNEQFF
j_gene: TRBJ2-1
v_gene: TRBV27

CDR3aa: CASSLRPGQGMGGGTEAFF
j_gene: TRBJ1-1
v_gene: TRBV28

CDR3aa: CASSQDTGGDQPQHF
j_gene: TRBJ1-5
v_gene: TRBV3-1

CDR3aa: CASKPTGSNALEQYF
j_gene: TRBJ2-7
v_gene: TRBV12-3/TRBV12-4

CDR3aa: CASSTRDRGEKLFF
j_gene: TRBJ1-4
v_gene: TRBV11-2

CDR3aa: CSAREGTGEYYGYTF
j_gene: TRBJ1-2
v_gene: TRBV20-1

CDR3aa: CATSDRGLNEQYF
j_gene: TRBJ2-7
v_gene: TRBV24-1

CDR3aa: CATREGSTDTQYF
j_gene: TRBJ2-3
v_gene: TRBV7-6

CDR3aa: CASSTGQINEKLFF
j_gene: TRBJ1-4
v_gene: TRBV12-3/TRBV12-4

CDR3aa: CASSQGVGSPNEQFF
j_gene: TRBJ2-1
v_gene: TRBV3-1

CDR3aa: CSVDPSFSSNYGYTF
j_gene: TRBJ1-2
v_gene: TRBV29-1

CDR3aa: CASSQVGYPPITGELFF
j_gene: TRBJ2-2
v_gene: TRBV14

CDR3aa: CASRRGQETQYF
j_gene: TRBJ2-5
v_gene: TRBV23-1

CDR3aa: CASSTRTPGNTGELFF
j_gene: TRBJ2-2
v_gene: TRBV7-9

CDR3aa: CASSLGRTEQYF
j_gene: TRBJ2-7
v_gene: TRBV28

CDR3aa: CAISEKVGRLVSGNQPQHF
j_gene: TRBJ1-5
v_gene: TRBV10-3

CDR3aa: CASSLALGSNQPQHF
j_gene: TRBJ1-5
v_gene: TRBV7-8

CDR3aa: CASSDSRSGANVLTF
j_gene: TRBJ2-6
v_gene: TRBV6-4

CDR3aa: CASSPPLMISGANVLTF
j_gene: TRBJ2-6
v_gene: TRBV18

CDR3aa: CASRPYGSGGKETQYF
j_gene: TRBJ2-5
v_gene: TRBV11-2

CDR3aa: CASSYGGDQETQYF
j_gene: TRBJ2-5
v_gene: TRBV6-7

CDR3aa: CASSQDPYPSSYNEQFF
j_gene: TRBJ2-1
v_gene: TRBV3-1

CDR3aa: CASSLGQGVVGNTIYF
j_gene: TRBJ1-3
v_gene: TRBV7-8

CDR3aa: CASSLTVTGVDEQFF
j_gene: TRBJ2-1
v_gene: TRBV7-3

CDR3aa: CASIAPSSGNTIYF
j_gene: TRBJ1-3
v_gene: TRBV2

CDR3aa: CSVSLAPTNTGELFF
j_gene: TRBJ2-2
v_gene: TRBV29-1

CDR3aa: CASSLLVGYEQYF
j_gene: TRBJ2-7
v_gene: TRBV28

CDR3aa: CASTNGDFYEQYF
j_gene: TRBJ2-7
v_gene: TRBV5-5

CDR3aa: CASSPTGTDLYGYTF
j_gene: TRBJ1-2
v_gene: TRBV12-3/TRBV12-4

CDR3aa: CATSSLAANTGELFF
j_gene: TRBJ2-2
v_gene: TRBV24-1

CDR3aa: CASSAGGTSTDTQYF
j_gene: TRBJ2-3
v_gene: TRBV6-4

CDR3aa: CAIWVLGPYGGELFF
j_gene: TRBJ2-2
v_gene: TRBV10-3

CDR3aa: CASSPVDGNEKLFF
j_gene: TRBJ1-4
v_gene: TRBV5-1

CDR3aa: CASSAKQGGADTQYF
j_gene: TRBJ2-3
v_gene: TRBV18

CDR3aa: CASSLAGLDTEAFF
j_gene: TRBJ1-1
v_gene: TRBV7-6

CDR3aa: CASSLGVKPEYGYTF
j_gene: TRBJ1-2
v_gene: TRBV12-3/TRBV12-4

CDR3aa: CASSSGGRTDTQYF
j_gene: TRBJ2-3
v_gene: TRBV6-2/TRBV6-3

CDR3aa: CASSPLTGVYNEQFF
j_gene: TRBJ2-1
v_gene: TRBV14

CDR3aa: CATRQGARDTF
j_gene: TRBJ1-2
v_gene: TRBV28

CDR3aa: CASSQRRLAGGPVTDTQYF
j_gene: TRBJ2-3
v_gene: TRBV11-1

CDR3aa: CASSKFRDRGTGSSYNEQFF
j_gene: TRBJ2-1
v_gene: TRBV6-1

CDR3aa: CASSPGTLSTDTQYF
j_gene: TRBJ2-3
v_gene: TRBV7-3

CDR3aa: CASSPGLDYEQCF
j_gene: TRBJ2-7
v_gene: TRBV3-2

CDR3aa: CASSLQGDNYGYTF
j_gene: TRBJ1-2
v_gene: TRBV27

CDR3aa: CASSFTGQRYGYTF
j_gene: TRBJ1-2
v_gene: TRBV28

CDR3aa: CASGTRNRGFTGELFF
j_gene: TRBJ2-2
v_gene: TRBV12-3/TRBV12-4

CDR3aa: CASSPRGYSTGELFF
j_gene: TRBJ2-2
v_gene: TRBV7-8